This T cell receptor beta chain was retrieved from a study of PD-L1 blockade in urothelial cancer. Study-wide background: Males with bladder-origin urothelial cancer constituted about nine tenths of the roughly 30 patients.

Time point given: pretreatment peripheral blood. The CDR3 has 16 residues. With V trimmed by 2 bases and J by 2 bases, 8 bases remained unmatched. Germline assignment: CDR1 SGHNT and CDR2 YYREEE (reference sequence). Each PCR reaction had synthetic TCR analog templates spiked into it. Libraries were prepared by immunoSEQ multiplex PCR; TCRdb keeps only in-frame clonotypes and omits some of them. This table holds 65,000 to 80,000 clones, roughly 88% found once. The source is a man in his 70s with urothelial cancer. Material: PBMCs, obtained around atezolizumab (anti-PD-L1) treatment. The chain recombines TRBV5-4 with TRBJ2-5; 8 positions agree with TRBD1. The CDR3 is CASSFGQGAYQETQYF. Here the CDR3 DNA reads TGTGCCAGCAGCTTTGGGCAGGGGGCGTATCAAGAGACCCAGTACTTC.